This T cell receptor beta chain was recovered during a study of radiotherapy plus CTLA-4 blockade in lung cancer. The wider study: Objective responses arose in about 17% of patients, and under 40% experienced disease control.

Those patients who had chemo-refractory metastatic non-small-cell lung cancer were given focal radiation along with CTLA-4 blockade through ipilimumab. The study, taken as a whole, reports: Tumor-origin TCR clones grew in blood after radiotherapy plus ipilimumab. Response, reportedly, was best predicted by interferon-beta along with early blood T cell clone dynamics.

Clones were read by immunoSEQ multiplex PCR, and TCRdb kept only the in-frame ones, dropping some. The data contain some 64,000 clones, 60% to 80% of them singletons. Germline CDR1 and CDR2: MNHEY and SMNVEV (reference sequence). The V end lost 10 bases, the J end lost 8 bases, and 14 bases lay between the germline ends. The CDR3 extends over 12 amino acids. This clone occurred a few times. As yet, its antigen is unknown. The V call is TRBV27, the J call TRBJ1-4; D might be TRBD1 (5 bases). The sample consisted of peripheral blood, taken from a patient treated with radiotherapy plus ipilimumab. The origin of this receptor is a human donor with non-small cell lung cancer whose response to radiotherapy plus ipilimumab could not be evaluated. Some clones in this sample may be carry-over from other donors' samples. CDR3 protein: CATPRVREKLFF. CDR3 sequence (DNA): TGTGCCACTCCCAGGGTACGAGAAAAACTGTTTTTT.